One and the same sample provided the 32 T cell receptor beta chains below, sequenced in a study of T cell responses to AZD1222 COVID-19 vaccine. Assay: immunoSEQ multiplex PCR; the TCRdb copy retains only in-frame clones and omits some. This repertoire shows approximately 150,000 clones, 75% to 95% found once; its top ten account for under 4%. The material was peripheral blood, obtained 28 days after the second AZD1222 dose. Receptor source: an adult who received the AZD1222 COVID-19 vaccine.

V gene TRBV6-5 combines with J gene TRBJ2-3; D possibly corresponds to TRBD1 (5 bases). The V gene's germline CDR1 is MNHEY and CDR2 SVGAGI. Deletions cut 3 bases from V and 0 bases from J, with 7 bases between. This CDR3 is built from 14 residues. The CDR3 is CASSYGASTDTQYF. CDR3 sequence (DNA): TGTGCCAGCAGTTATGGGGCCAGCACAGATACGCAGTATTTT.

The J gene is TRBJ2-5, the V gene TRBV21-1; TRBD2, the table's D call, was not compared with the DNA. TRBV21-1 is annotated as a pseudogene. CDR3 length equals 12 residues. As DNA, the CDR3 is TGTGCCAGCAGGGGGGGCCAAGAGACCCAGTACTTC. This encodes CASRGGQETQYF.

The chain carries TRBV6-1 and TRBJ2-1; 8 nucleotides agree with TRBD2. There are 16 residues in the CDR3. The J segment lost 1 base and the V segment lost 3 bases, leaving 5 bases of the junction unmatched. Germline assignment: CDR1 MNHNS and CDR2 SASEGT. The CDR3 loop reads CASSDISGTSYNEQFF. In DNA, the CDR3 is TGTGCCAGCAGTGATATTAGCGGGACGTCCTACAATGAGCAGTTCTTC.

The rearrangement joins TRBV19 to TRBJ2-5, with D perhaps TRBD1 (5 bases). The CDR3 length is 17 residues. The germline V gene encodes CDR1 LNHDA and CDR2 SQIVND (reference sequence). V was clipped by 0 bases and J by 2 bases, with 16 bases between them. The CDR3 region is CASSIDRKGILQETQYF. The CDR3 nucleotides are TGTGCCAGTAGTATAGATCGGAAGGGGATCCTTCAAGAGACCCAGTACTTC.

The count of this clone is one. The CDR3 loop reads CASSLTGGLGKTGELFF. The CDR3 DNA sequence: TGTGCCAGCAGCCTAACAGGGGGCCTAGGGAAGACCGGGGAGCTGTTTTTT. The V and J genes are TRBV3-1 (or the pseudogene TRBV3-2) and TRBJ2-2; 9 positions match TRBD1. The CDR3 covers 17 residues. With 4 bases clipped from V and 5 bases from J, the junction kept 11 bases outside the gene matches. From germline, CDR1 is LGHDT and CDR2 YNNKEL (reference sequence).

The chain joins TRBV6-1 to TRBJ1-1; D remains ambiguous. Germline CDR1 MNHNS, CDR2 SASEGT. Trimming took 3 bases from V and 6 from J, leaving 11 bases between them. CDR3 length: 13 amino acids. The CDR3 reads CASSEYGESEAFF. The CDR3 DNA sequence: TGTGCCAGCAGTGAGTATGGGGAATCTGAAGCTTTCTTT.

The chain has TRBV19 and TRBJ2-2; D is uncertain. Trimming left V 7 bases short and J 2 bases short, with 14 bases between. Per the germline V gene, CDR1 is LNHDA and CDR2 is SQIVND (reference sequence). This CDR3 spans 15 amino acids. For the CDR3, the DNA is TGTGCCAGTAACCCCCGATCCTCTAACACCGGGGAGCTGTTTTTT. It codes for CASNPRSSNTGELFF. Full variable domain (outside the CDR3, taken from reference TRBV19 and TRBJ2-2): DGGITQSPKYLFRKEGQNVTLSCEQNLNHDAMYWYRQDPGQGLRLIYYSQIVNDFQKGDIAEGYSVSREKKESFPLTVTSAQKNPTAFYLCASNPRSSNTGELFFGEGSRLTVL.

The chain has TRBV6-1 and TRBJ1-6, with D possibly being TRBD1 (5 bases). The CDR3 is made up of 16 amino acids. V lost 4 bases and J 7 bases, leaving 17 bases between the germline ends. Germline-derived CDR1 and CDR2 are MNHNS and SASEGT. This CDR3 is CASSGGSRVENSPLHF. CDR3 DNA sequence: TGTGCCAGCAGTGGTGGAAGCAGGGTAGAGAATTCACCCCTCCACTTT.

The J gene is TRBJ1-2, the V gene TRBV10-3, with TRBD1 matching over 8 bases. The CDR3 is made up of 15 amino acids. Germline lookup yields CDR1 ENHRY and CDR2 SYGVKD. V shed 1 base and J 5 bases; nucleotides not matched to a gene: 6. Here the CDR3 DNA reads TGTGCCATCAGTGAGTTAGCAGGGGGCGGTTATGGCTACACCTTC. Translated, it gives CAISELAGGGYGYTF.

The chain uses TRBV27 and TRBJ1-2; TRBD1 might be the D (5 bases). Germline V gene data show CDR1 as MNHEY and CDR2 as SMNVEV (reference sequence). V dropped 0 bases and J dropped 2 bases, with 13 bases sitting between them. This CDR3 region has 16 residues. In DNA form, the CDR3 reads TGTGCCAGCAGTTTATCGATGGGGCCCCTCAACTATGGCTACACCTTC. Translating it yields CASSLSMGPLNYGYTF.

This clone was detected only once. V and J are TRBV4-1 and TRBJ2-7, with 10 bases identical to TRBD2. This CDR3 contains 16 residues. Germline lookup yields CDR1 MGHRA and CDR2 YSYEKL. V shed 1 base, J shed 2 bases, and the junction held 5 bases outside the gene matches. CDR3 bases: TGCGCCAGCAGCCAAGGGACTAGCGGACAACCCTACGAGCAGTACTTC. Translated: CASSQGTSGQPYEQYF.

This sequence joins TRBV4-2 and TRBJ1-3, with no clear D. In germline, CDR1 is LGHNA, CDR2 YNFKEQ. The V end was cut by 2 bases, the J end by 0 bases, with 17 bases between. CDR3 length: 18 amino acids. CDR3 sequence reads: CASSQFQPGSVSGNTIYF. The CDR3 region has the DNA TGTGCCAGCAGCCAATTTCAACCCGGCAGCGTCTCTGGAAACACCATATATTTT.

V is TRBV30 and J is TRBJ1-2, with D maybe TRBD1 (5 bases). Trimming left V 3 bases short and J 2 bases short, with 13 bases between. The CDR3 has 14 residues. CDR1 is GTSNPN, CDR2 SVGIG, per germline (reference sequence). The CDR3 spells CAWRRPQGNYGYTF. Written as DNA, the CDR3 is TGTGCCTGGAGAAGACCCCAGGGAAACTATGGCTACACCTTC. Together with reference TRBV30 and TRBJ1-2, the CDR3 gives the full variable domain: SQTIHQWPATLVQPVGSPLSLECTVEGTSNPNLYWYRQAAGRGLQLLFYSVGIGQISSEVPQNLSASRPQDRQFILSSKKLLLSDSGFYLCAWRRPQGNYGYTFGSGTRLTVV.

This chain uses TRBV13 with TRBJ1-1; 9 positions match TRBD1. V trimming: 3 bases; J trimming: 4 bases; junction bases outside the gene matches: 3. The germline CDR1 and CDR2 sequences are PRHDT and FYEKMQ (reference sequence). The length of the CDR3 is 14 residues. CDR3 protein: CASSLGTGSTEAFF. The CDR3 DNA reads TGTGCCAGCAGCTTGGGGACAGGGTCCACTGAAGCTTTCTTT.

The V gene is TRBV29-1, the J gene TRBJ2-5, with 9 nucleotides matching TRBD1. CDR1 and CDR2 (germline): SQVTM, ANQGSEA. V was pared by 7 bases and J by 3 bases, with 6 bases of the junction left unmatched. The CDR3 runs 13 residues. Written as DNA, the CDR3 is TGCAGCGCCGGACAGGGGACGGAAGAGACCCAGTACTTC. It is translated as CSAGQGTEETQYF.

The J gene is TRBJ1-2, the V gene TRBV3-1 (or the pseudogene TRBV3-2); no clear D gene. V was cut by 1 base and J by 2 bases, with 11 bases left in between. The CDR3 length is 15 residues. The germline V gene encodes CDR1 LGHDT and CDR2 YNNKEL (reference sequence). The CDR3 region is CASSQGWGANYGYTF. CDR3 nucleotide sequence: TGTGCCAGCAGCCAAGGGTGGGGAGCGAACTATGGCTACACCTTC.

The CDR3 here is CASSQDRGQGNQPQHF. The CDR3 nucleotides are TGTGCCAGCAGCCAAGATAGGGGACAGGGCAATCAGCCCCAGCATTTT. The chain carries TRBV4-2 and TRBJ1-5, with 8 bases fitting TRBD1. Germline lookup yields CDR1 LGHNA and CDR2 YNFKEQ. The junction had 3 bases not matched to a gene; V was cut back by 0 bases and J by 2 bases. This CDR3 spans 16 amino acids.

This chain joins TRBV3-1 (or the pseudogene TRBV3-2) and TRBJ1-1; D is unclear. Trimming shortened V by 3 bases and J by 7 bases, and 6 bases separated the two germline ends. Germline CDR1 and CDR2: LGHDT and YNNKEL (reference sequence). This CDR3 has 11 residues. CDR3 sequence: CASSHFDEAFF. The CDR3 coding sequence is TGTGCCAGCAGCCACTTTGATGAAGCTTTCTTT.

J is TRBJ1-1 and V is TRBV28, with TRBD1 matching over 11 bases. The CDR3 is 13 amino acids. J lost 4 bases, V lost 10 bases, and 5 bases had no gene match. Germline lookup yields CDR1 MDHEN and CDR2 SYDVKM. The CDR3 is CATRGTGGTEAFF. In DNA, the CDR3 is TGTGCCACTCGAGGGACAGGGGGCACTGAAGCTTTCTTT.

V is TRBV7-8 and J is TRBJ2-1; D is perhaps TRBD1 (6 bases). CDR1 is SGHVS and CDR2 is FQNEAQ in the germline V gene. The germline V and J ends were trimmed by 7 bases and 8 bases, with 36 bases remaining between them. This CDR3 spans 20 amino acids. CDR3 sequence reads: CASTVPVISFNRVKSDEQFF. In nucleotides, the CDR3 is TGTGCCAGCACCGTTCCCGTAATAAGTTTTAACAGGGTGAAATCGGATGAGCAGTTCTTC.

V and J are TRBV7-9 and TRBJ1-1; 9 bases are a match to TRBD1. V dropped 5 bases and J dropped 5; count of bases not matched to a gene: 9. CDR1 is SEHNR, CDR2 FQNEAQ, per germline (reference sequence). This CDR3 spans 15 amino acids. DNA of the CDR3: TGTGCCAGCAGCCTCGAACAGGGGGCAGGGACTGAAGCTTTCTTT. Amino acid sequence: CASSLEQGAGTEAFF.

The chain couples TRBV30 to TRBJ2-1, with a possible D match to TRBD2 (5 bases). The V end lost 1 base, the J end lost 9 bases, and 7 bases lay between the germline ends. The V gene's germline CDR1 is GTSNPN and CDR2 SVGIG (reference sequence). The CDR3 is made up of 11 amino acids. CDR3 sequence reads: CAWSGRGEQFF. The CDR3, as DNA: TGTGCCTGGAGTGGACGGGGTGAGCAGTTCTTC.

The chain carries TRBV6-1 and TRBJ1-4, with TRBD1 matching over 11 bases. The CDR3 extends over 16 amino acids. The ends lost 4 bases at V and 8 bases at J; junction bases unmatched: 9. The germline V gene encodes CDR1 MNHNS and CDR2 SASEGT. The CDR3 DNA is TGTGCCAGCAGTGTGGAAGGACAGGGGGCTTGGGAAAAACTGTTTTTT. Residues: CASSVEGQGAWEKLFF.

The J gene is TRBJ1-4, the V gene TRBV27; a weak D match, TRBD1 (6 bases). The CDR3 runs to 17 residues. The V and J ends lost 5 bases and 3 bases respectively, with 19 bases between them. CDR1 is MNHEY, CDR2 SMNVEV, per germline (reference sequence). The CDR3 reads CASSPWTVLPANEKLFF. In DNA, the CDR3 is TGTGCCAGCAGTCCTTGGACAGTATTACCGGCTAATGAAAAACTGTTTTTT.

There are a few counts of this clone. CDR3 DNA: TGTGCCAGTAGACACCGGGAATATAATTCACCCCTCCACTTT. This gives the protein CASRHREYNSPLHF. The chain recombines TRBV19 with TRBJ1-6, with D hard to call. The ends were cut back, 6 bases at V and 4 bases at J, with 10 bases in the middle. The CDR3 has 14 residues. The germline V gene encodes CDR1 LNHDA and CDR2 SQIVND (reference sequence).

The V and J genes are TRBV19 and TRBJ2-7; tentatively, D is TRBD2 (5 bases). Deletions cut 3 bases from V and 6 bases from J, with 12 bases between. The CDR3 totals 13 residues. Germline V lookup: CDR1 LNHDA, CDR2 SQIVND (reference sequence). The CDR3 region is CASSMRVGSEQYF. The CDR3 coding sequence is TGTGCCAGTAGTATGAGGGTGGGGAGCGAGCAGTACTTC.

The chain combines TRBV7-9 with TRBJ1-3; the D is unclear. Germline loops: CDR1 SEHNR, CDR2 FQNEAQ (reference sequence). V was trimmed by 1 base and J by 9 bases, leaving 13 bases between them. CDR3 length equals 14 residues. This chain's CDR3 is CASSLVDGSITIYF. For the CDR3, the DNA is TGTGCCAGCAGCTTAGTGGACGGAAGTATCACCATATATTTT.

The chain recombines TRBV27 with TRBJ1-2; D gene unclear. With 3 bases removed from V and 2 bases from J, the gap between germline ends came to 7 bases. The CDR3 consists of 13 residues. Germline V gene lookup returns CDR1 MNHEY and CDR2 SMNVEV (reference sequence). Written as DNA, the CDR3 is TGTGCCAGCAGTTTTTGGGCGAACTATGGCTACACCTTC. It codes for CASSFWANYGYTF.

This chain uses TRBV5-1 with TRBJ1-2; no definite D call. V was trimmed by 0 bases and J by 6 bases, leaving 12 bases between them. CDR1 is SGHRS and CDR2 is YFSETQ in the germline V gene. The CDR3 covers 14 residues. The CDR3 region has the DNA TGCGCCAGCAGCTTGGGTACAAATGTCAATGGCTACACCTTC. Protein: CASSLGTNVNGYTF.

This chain connects TRBV5-1 to TRBJ2-7; 8 positions match TRBD2. The CDR3 is 14 amino acids. Looked up from germline, CDR1 is SGHRS and CDR2 is YFSETQ. The J segment lost 6 bases and the V segment lost 4 bases, leaving 9 bases of the junction unmatched. The CDR3 DNA follows: TGCGCCAGCAGCCCGCCTAGCGGGTACGGCGAGCAGTACTTC. Encoded protein: CASSPPSGYGEQYF.

This clone was observed a few times. The chain carries TRBV18 and TRBJ2-7; 10 bases line up with TRBD1. Losses at the gene ends were 3 bases for V and 3 bases for J; bases not matched to a gene: 5. Germline V gives CDR1 KGHSH, CDR2 LQKENI. The CDR3 is 15 residues long. The CDR3 loop reads CASSPTTGGGYEQYF. CDR3 sequence (DNA): TGTGCCAGCTCACCCACGACAGGGGGCGGCTACGAGCAGTACTTC.

V usage is TRBV11-2 and J usage is TRBJ2-3; D could derive from TRBD1 or TRBD2 (5 bases each). From germline, CDR1 is SGHAT and CDR2 FQNNGV. The CDR3 is 16 residues long. V was pared by 5 bases and J by 1 base, with 16 bases between. The CDR3 nucleotides read TGTGCCAGCAGCCGAACGGTCGGGGCCGGCACAGATACGCAGTATTTT. Translated, it gives CASSRTVGAGTDTQYF.